The rows below give T cell receptor beta chains drawn from one sample of a study of cytomegalovirus exposure and HLA in healthy donors. Profiled with immunoSEQ multiplex PCR; TCRdb holds only in-frame clones, not every one. The table shows 170,000 or so clones, with around four fifths occurring only once. The sample was PBMCs. All receptors come from a man aged 45-60 years in good health and CMV-seronegative. Each CDR3 is given with its conserved first and last residue. A D gene is named only where the DNA matches it firmly. The size of a clone is reported for some rows only, either as once, few or many, or as a class for expanded clones.

v_gene	d_gene	j_gene	abundance	CDR3nt	CDR3aa
TRBV28	TRBD1	TRBJ1-2	-	TGTGCCAGCAGTCCGCACGACAGGGAGTATGGCTACACCTTC	CASSPHDREYGYTF
TRBV7-3	TRBD2	TRBJ2-7	-	TGTGCCAGCAGCTTACGACTAGCGGGAGGTGACGAGCAGTACTTC	CASSLRLAGGDEQYF
TRBV5-6	-	TRBJ1-2	few	TGTGCCAGCAGCTTGCCACCGGGACACTACACCTTC	CASSLPPGHYTF
TRBV30	TRBD1	TRBJ1-3	-	TGTGCCTGGAACTACGGGGACAGAGGCTCTGGAAACACCATATATTTT	CAWNYGDRGSGNTIYF
TRBV29-1	-	TRBJ1-1	-	TGCAGCGGGGGCTGGAACACTGAAGCTTTCTTT	CSGGWNTEAFF
TRBV7-2	-	TRBJ1-1	-	TGTGCCAGCAGCCCCCGTCGGGAGAGGAACACTGAAGCTTTCTTT	CASSPRRERNTEAFF
TRBV29-1	TRBD2	TRBJ2-1	-	TGCAGCGTTCTGGGACTAGCGTTGAATGAGCAGTTCTTC	CSVLGLALNEQFF
TRBV7-9	TRBD1	TRBJ2-3	-	TGTGCCAGCTCTCCTCTGGGACAGGCTAGCACAGATACGCAGTATTTT	CASSPLGQASTDTQYF
TRBV28	TRBD2	TRBJ2-3	once	TGTGCCAGCAGTTTCCCAGCGGGAGTAAGCACAGATACGCAGTATTTT	CASSFPAGVSTDTQYF
TRBV6-5	TRBD1	TRBJ2-7	-	TGTGCCAGCAGCCCGACAGGGCCCCTGTACGAGCAGTACTTC	CASSPTGPLYEQYF
TRBV7-9	TRBD1	TRBJ1-2	-	TGTGCCAGCATTTACGGGACAGGGGGCGGCTACACCTTC	CASIYGTGGGYTF
TRBV7-8	TRBD2	TRBJ2-5	-	TGTGCCAGCAGCTTAGTAGGGACTAGCGGGAGCTCGCTGGCCCAGTACTTC	CASSLVGTSGSSLAQYF
TRBV11-2	TRBD2	TRBJ2-7	-	TGTGCCAGCAGCTTAGGGCAGGGAGGGAGGGAGCAGTACTTC	CASSLGQGGREQYF
TRBV4-3	TRBD2	TRBJ2-7	-	TGCGCCAGCAGCCCATCCTTGGGGCGGGGGGCCTACTACGAGCAGTACTTC	CASSPSLGRGAYYEQYF
TRBV10-2	TRBD2	TRBJ2-1	-	TGCGCCAGCAGTGGGACTAGCGGGAGGATAGGCTCCTACAATGAGCAGTTCTTC	CASSGTSGRIGSYNEQFF
TRBV6-6	TRBD2	TRBJ2-3	-	TGTGCCAGCACCCGGCTAGCGGGAGGGGCAGATACGCAGTATTTT	CASTRLAGGADTQYF